One sample yielded the 8 T cell receptor beta chains listed below, sequenced in a study of T cell responses to AZD1222 COVID-19 vaccine. Using immunoSEQ multiplex PCR, the repertoire was profiled, and TCRdb retains in-frame clones only, with some absent. The table has fewer than 40,000 clones, roughly 88% seen once. The sequenced sample was peripheral blood, obtained 28 days after the second dose of the MenACWY control vaccine. Source of these receptors: an adult who received the MenACWY meningococcal vaccine as a control.

V gene TRBV10-3 combines with J gene TRBJ1-1; no definite D call. The germline V gene has CDR1 ENHRY and CDR2 SYGVKD. V shed 10 bases and J shed 12 bases, with 18 bases lying between them. This CDR3 is built from 11 residues. CDR3 amino acids: CATQMGREPFF. The CDR3 coding sequence is TGTGCCACTCAAATGGGCCGAGAACCTTTCTTT.

This clone has only one observation. This chain connects TRBV24-1 to TRBJ2-7; TRBD2 is a possible D gene (5 bases). Trimming removed 0 bases at V and 5 bases at J, with 19 bases between. The CDR3 is 17 residues long. Germline assignment: CDR1 KGHDR and CDR2 SFDVKD. Here the CDR3 DNA reads TGTGCCACCAGTGATTTGCCTTTCGAGGCTAGCAGCCACGAGCAGTACTTC. It translates to CATSDLPFEASSHEQYF.

This clone occurred once. The gene calls are TRBV7-9 and TRBJ2-5, with D uncertain. This CDR3 contains 14 residues. V dropped 1 base and J dropped 1 base, with 7 bases sitting between them. Per the germline V gene, CDR1 is SEHNR and CDR2 is FQNEAQ (reference sequence). In DNA, the CDR3 is TGTGCCAGCAGCTTAGGGGTTGCCCAAGAGACCCAGTACTTC. This translates into CASSLGVAQETQYF.

This clone was recorded only once. The V gene is TRBV13, the J gene TRBJ2-1, with 9 bases that match TRBD2. Trimming removed 4 bases from V and 5 bases from J; junction bases left unmatched: 9. The CDR3 has 16 amino acids. The germline CDR1 and CDR2 sequences are PRHDT and FYEKMQ (reference sequence). Here the CDR3 reads CASSSALAGLDNEQFF. CDR3 bases: TGTGCCAGCAGCTCCGCCCTAGCGGGGCTAGACAATGAGCAGTTCTTC. The full variable domain, in which reference TRBV13 and TRBJ2-1 provide the parts outside the CDR3, is AAGVIQSPRHLIKEKRETATLKCYPIPRHDTVYWYQQGPGQDPQFLISFYEKMQSDKGSIPDRFSAQQFSDYHSELNMSSLELGDSALYFCASSSALAGLDNEQFFGPGTRLTVL.

The CDR3 region is CAWSVPSGRETETQYF. The CDR3 DNA follows: TGTGCCTGGAGTGTTCCCTCAGGCAGGGAGACCGAGACCCAGTACTTC. The V gene is TRBV30, the J gene TRBJ2-5; either TRBD1 or TRBD2 may fit D (5 bases each). The V end lost 0 bases, the J end lost 5 bases, and 19 bases lay between the germline ends. Germline values: CDR1 GTSNPN, CDR2 SVGIG (reference sequence). The length of the CDR3 is 16 residues.

The genes are TRBV29-1 and TRBJ2-3, with D uncertain. There are 15 residues in the CDR3. CDR1 SQVTM and CDR2 ANQGSEA come from the germline V gene. The V end lost 1 base, the J end lost 0 bases, and 11 bases lay between the germline ends. The CDR3 reads CSVEGQASSTDTQYF. In DNA form, the CDR3 reads TGCAGCGTTGAAGGACAAGCGAGCAGCACAGATACGCAGTATTTT.

This clone was detected only a few times. This chain joins TRBV6-5 and TRBJ1-1, with 8 bases lining up with TRBD1. Trimming at V came to 2 bases and at J to 6 bases, leaving 11 bases not matched to a gene. The CDR3 contains 16 residues. Germline-derived CDR1 and CDR2 are MNHEY and SVGAGI. CDR3 DNA: TGTGCCAGCAGTTACGGCCAGGGGGCGCGTTCAGCTGAAGCTTTCTTT. The encoded protein is CASSYGQGARSAEAFF.

The chain joins TRBV11-2 to TRBJ2-5; TRBD1 or TRBD2 may be the D gene (5 bases each). Germline CDR1 is SGHAT and CDR2 is FQNNGV. The CDR3 has 14 amino acids. Trimming left V 5 bases short and J 3 bases short, with 13 bases between. Written as DNA, the CDR3 is TGTGCCAGCAGCCCTCCGGGACGAGAAGAGACCCAGTACTTC. It codes for CASSPPGREETQYF.